This TCR beta chain is from a study of T cells in Graves' hyperthyroidism and ophthalmopathy. TCR beta CDR3 regions were amplified from RNA transcripts. First-round RT-PCR with HTBI primers amplified the TCR CDR3 region. One entry per CDR3 protein, called by TCRdb with MiXCR from the multiplex PCR reads. The sample lists 400,000 to 600,000 distinct CDR3 sequences; around 16% were seen once. This clonotype was detected many times. The length of the CDR3 is 12 residues. Germline V lookup: CDR1 DFQATT, CDR2 SNEGSKA (reference sequence). The V gene lost 3 bases and the J gene lost 9 bases, with 12 bases spanning the gap. Inclusion characteristics of ophthalmopathy patients comprised a Clinical Activity Score of at least 3, a NOSPECS grade of at least 4, and duration under 3 months. For the diagnoses, clinical symptoms, serum thyroxine and TRAb, thyroid ultrasound and orbital computed tomography were used.

The chain is built from TRBV20-1 and TRBJ2-1; D tentatively fits TRBD1 or TRBD2 (5 bases each). This clonotype was sampled from a young woman with Graves' ophthalmopathy. The sample was blood. The CDR3 sequence is CSASMVGTEQFF. In DNA form, the CDR3 reads TGCAGTGCTAGTATGGTTGGGACTGAGCAGTTCTTC.